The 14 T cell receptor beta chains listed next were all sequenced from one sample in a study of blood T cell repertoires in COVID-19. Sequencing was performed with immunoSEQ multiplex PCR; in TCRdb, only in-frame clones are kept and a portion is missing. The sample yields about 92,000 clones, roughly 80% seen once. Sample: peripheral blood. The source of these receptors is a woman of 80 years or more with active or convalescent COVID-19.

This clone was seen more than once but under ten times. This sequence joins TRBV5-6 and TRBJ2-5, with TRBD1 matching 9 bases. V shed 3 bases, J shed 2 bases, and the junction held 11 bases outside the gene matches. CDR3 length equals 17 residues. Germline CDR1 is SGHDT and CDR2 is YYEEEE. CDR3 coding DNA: TGTGCCAGCAGCTGGACCGCCGACAGGGGGATTCAAGAGACCCAGTACTTC. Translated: CASSWTADRGIQETQYF.

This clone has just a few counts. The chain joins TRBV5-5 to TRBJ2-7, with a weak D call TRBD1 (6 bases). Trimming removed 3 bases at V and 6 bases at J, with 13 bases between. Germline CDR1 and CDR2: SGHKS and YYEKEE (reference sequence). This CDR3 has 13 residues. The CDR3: CASSYRQDLEQYF. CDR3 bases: TGTGCCAGCAGCTATAGACAGGACCTCGAGCAGTACTTC. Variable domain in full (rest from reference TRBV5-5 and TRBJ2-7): DAGVTQSPTHLIKTRGQQVTLRCSPISGHKSVSWYQQVLGQGPQFIFQYYEKEERGRGNFPDRFSARQFPNYSSELNVNALLLGDSALYLCASSYRQDLEQYFGPGTRLTVT.

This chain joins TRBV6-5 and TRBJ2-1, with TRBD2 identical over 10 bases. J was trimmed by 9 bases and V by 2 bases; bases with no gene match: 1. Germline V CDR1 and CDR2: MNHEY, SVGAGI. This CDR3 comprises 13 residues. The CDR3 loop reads CASSYPSGGEQFF. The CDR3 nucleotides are TGTGCCAGCAGTTACCCTAGCGGGGGTGAGCAGTTCTTC.

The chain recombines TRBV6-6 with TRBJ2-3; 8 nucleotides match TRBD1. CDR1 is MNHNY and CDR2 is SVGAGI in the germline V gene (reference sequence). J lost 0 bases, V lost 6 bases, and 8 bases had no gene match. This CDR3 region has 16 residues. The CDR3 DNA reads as TGTGCCAGCAGGTTTAGGACAGGGAAAAGCACAGATACGCAGTATTTT. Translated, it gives CASRFRTGKSTDTQYF.

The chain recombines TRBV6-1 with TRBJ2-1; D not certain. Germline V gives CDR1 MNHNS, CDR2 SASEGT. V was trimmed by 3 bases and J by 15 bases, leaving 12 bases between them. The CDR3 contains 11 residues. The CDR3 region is CASSERISGFF. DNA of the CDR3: TGTGCCAGCAGTGAGCGGATCAGTGGGTTCTTC.

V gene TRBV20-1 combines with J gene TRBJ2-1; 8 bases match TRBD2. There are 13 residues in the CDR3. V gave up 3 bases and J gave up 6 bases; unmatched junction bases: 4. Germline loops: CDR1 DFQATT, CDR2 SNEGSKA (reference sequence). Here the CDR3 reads CSASPGGGNEQFF. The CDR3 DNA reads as TGCAGTGCTAGTCCCGGGGGGGGCAATGAGCAGTTCTTC.

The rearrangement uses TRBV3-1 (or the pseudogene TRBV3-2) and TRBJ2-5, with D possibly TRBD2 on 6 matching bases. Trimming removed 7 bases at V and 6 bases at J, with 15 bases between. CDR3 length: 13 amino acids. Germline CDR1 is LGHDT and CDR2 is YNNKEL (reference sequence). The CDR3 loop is CASTGRGGKTQYF. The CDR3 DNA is TGTGCCAGCACCGGACGTGGCGGGAAGACCCAGTACTTC.

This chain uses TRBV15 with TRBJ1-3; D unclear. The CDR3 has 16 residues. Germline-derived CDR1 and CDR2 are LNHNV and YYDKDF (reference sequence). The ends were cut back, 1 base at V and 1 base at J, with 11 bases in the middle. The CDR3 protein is CATSRGVGGSGNTIYF. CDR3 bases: TGTGCCACCAGCAGAGGAGTAGGAGGGTCTGGAAACACCATATATTTT.

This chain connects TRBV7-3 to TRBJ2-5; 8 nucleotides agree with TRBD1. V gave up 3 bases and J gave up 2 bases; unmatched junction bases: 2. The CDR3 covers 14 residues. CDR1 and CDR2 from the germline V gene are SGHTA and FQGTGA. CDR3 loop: CASSLQGAQETQYF. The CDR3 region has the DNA TGTGCCAGCAGCTTGCAGGGGGCACAAGAGACCCAGTACTTC.

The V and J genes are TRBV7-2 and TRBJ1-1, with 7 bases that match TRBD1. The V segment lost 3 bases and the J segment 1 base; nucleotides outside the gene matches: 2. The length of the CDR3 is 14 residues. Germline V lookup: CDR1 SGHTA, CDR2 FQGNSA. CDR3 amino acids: CASSLRDRNTEAFF. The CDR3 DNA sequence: TGTGCCAGCAGCTTGCGGGACAGGAACACTGAAGCTTTCTTT. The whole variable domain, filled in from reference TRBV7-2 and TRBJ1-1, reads GAGVSQSPSNKVTEKGKDVELRCDPISGHTALYWYRQSLGQGLEFLIYFQGNSAPDKSGLPSDRFSAERTGGSVSTLTIQRTQQEDSAVYLCASSLRDRNTEAFFGQGTRLTVV.

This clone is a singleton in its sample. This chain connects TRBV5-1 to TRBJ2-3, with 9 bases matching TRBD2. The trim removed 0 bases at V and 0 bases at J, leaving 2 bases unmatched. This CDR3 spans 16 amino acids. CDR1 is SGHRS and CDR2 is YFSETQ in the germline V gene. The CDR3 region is CASSLGLADSTDTQYF. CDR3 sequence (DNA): TGCGCCAGCAGCTTGGGACTAGCGGATAGCACAGATACGCAGTATTTT.

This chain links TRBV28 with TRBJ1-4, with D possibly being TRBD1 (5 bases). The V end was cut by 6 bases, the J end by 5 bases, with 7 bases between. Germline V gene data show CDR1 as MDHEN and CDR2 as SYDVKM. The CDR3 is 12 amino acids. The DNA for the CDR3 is TGTGCCAGCAGGCGACAGAATGAAAAACTGTTTTTT. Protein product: CASRRQNEKLFF.

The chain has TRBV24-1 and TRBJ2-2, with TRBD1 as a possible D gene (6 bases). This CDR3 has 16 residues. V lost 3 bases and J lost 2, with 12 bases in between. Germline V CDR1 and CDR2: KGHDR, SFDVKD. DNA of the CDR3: TGTGCCACCAGTGATCACGGGACACAAAACACCGGGGAGCTGTTTTTT. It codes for CATSDHGTQNTGELFF.

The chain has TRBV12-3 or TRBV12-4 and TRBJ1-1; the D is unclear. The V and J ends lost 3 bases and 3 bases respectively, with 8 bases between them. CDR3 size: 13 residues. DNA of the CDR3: TGTGCCAGCAGTTTGCTTCAGGACACTGAAGCTTTCTTT. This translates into CASSLLQDTEAFF.